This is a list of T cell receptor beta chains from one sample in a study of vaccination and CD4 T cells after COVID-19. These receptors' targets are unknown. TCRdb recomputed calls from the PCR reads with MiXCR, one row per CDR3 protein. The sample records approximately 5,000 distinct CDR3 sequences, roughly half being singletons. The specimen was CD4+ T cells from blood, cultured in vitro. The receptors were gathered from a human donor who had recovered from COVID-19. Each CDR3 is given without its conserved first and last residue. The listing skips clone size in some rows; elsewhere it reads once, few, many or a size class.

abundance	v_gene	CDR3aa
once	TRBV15	ATSRATTGSYEQY
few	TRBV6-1	ASSQRRTGGAFNYGYT
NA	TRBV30	AWRNREPTDTQY
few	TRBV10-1	ASGGEAGELF
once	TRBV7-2	ASQYLTRSTDTQY
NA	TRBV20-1	SARGRGALEQY
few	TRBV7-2	ASSLVGGANTGELF
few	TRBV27	ATHRGGQQETQY
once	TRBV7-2	ASSLTDKQY
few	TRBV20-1	SARTGLSGTEAF
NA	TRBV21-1	ASSKAPGFRWRTDTQY
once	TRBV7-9	ASSLGTSGRIYNEQF
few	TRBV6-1	ASRRLNSPLH
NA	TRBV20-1	SVRAFNQPQH
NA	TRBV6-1	AMTGPREIEAF
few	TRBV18	ASSPPGGREDTQY
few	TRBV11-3	ASSYGGNSPLH
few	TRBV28	ASALWRSQETQY
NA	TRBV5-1	ASSLRPGRSAGYT
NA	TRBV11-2	ASRDRGKNIQY
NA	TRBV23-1	ASSPYRGNQPQH
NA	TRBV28	ASSLTGAQDGYT
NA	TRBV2	ASSASTSSYNEQF
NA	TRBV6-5	ASSWDRVPYEQY
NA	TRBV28	ASSLVLAGSYEQY
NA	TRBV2	ASSGTGWQETQY